This TCR beta chain emerged from a study of T-cell reconstitution after alpha-beta-depleted transplantation in children. Study-level results: Newly made T cells mostly supplied T-cell counts and diversity one year after transplant. Reportedly, alpha-beta T cells present about two months post-transplant originated from several hundred expanded clones of graft origin. For some patients, TCRbeta diversity was high at day 60 because of recipient T cells and thymic progenitors that survived.

Unique molecular identifiers featured in how the TCRbeta library was prepared. TCRdb fed the PCR reads into MiXCR, producing one record per CDR3 protein. The table records about 420,000 distinct CDR3 sequences, 15% to 20% of them present only once. The CDR3 contains 13 residues. With 6 bases clipped from V and 16 bases from J, the junction kept 13 bases outside the gene matches. Looked up from germline, CDR1 is MNHNS and CDR2 is SASEGT. Regarding this clonotype: The antigen is not known.

The V gene is TRBV6-1, the J gene TRBJ2-1; TRBD2 agrees at 9 bases. This specimen consisted of PBMCs, mostly from graft donor cells, obtained 360 days after TCRalphabeta/CD19-depleted stem cell transplant. The origin of this receptor is a boy younger than two who had a stem cell transplant for Wiskott-Aldrich syndrome, so the T cells may come from the graft donor. The CDR3 DNA reads as TGTGCCAGCAGAAAGGATTCGGGACTAGCTCTATTCTTC. Amino acid sequence: CASRKDSGLALFF.